Following are 22 T cell receptor beta chains from one sample sequenced in a study of siplizumab effects on memory and regulatory T cells. Some clones are missing from TCRdb's copy, which holds only in-frame ones; the method was immunoSEQ multiplex PCR. The table shows about 100,000 clones, with roughly nine tenths occurring only once. Sequencing was carried out using Tregs sorted from blood. The receptors come from a human donor in good health.

This clone was counted a single time. The rearrangement uses TRBV5-1 and TRBJ2-1; 14 nucleotides match TRBD2. The J segment lost 6 bases and the V segment lost 4 bases, leaving 9 bases of the junction unmatched. Germline CDR1 reads SGHRS; CDR2 reads YFSETQ. This CDR3 region has 17 residues. The CDR3 here is CASSIGLAGGRGNEQFF. In DNA, the CDR3 is TGCGCCAGCAGCATCGGACTAGCGGGAGGAAGGGGCAATGAGCAGTTCTTC. Looking up the rest from reference TRBV5-1 and TRBJ2-1 gives the full variable domain: KAGVTQTPRYLIKTRGQQVTLSCSPISGHRSVSWYQQTPGQGLQFLFEYFSETQRNKGNFPGRFSGRQFSNSRSEMNVSTLELGDSALYLCASSIGLAGGRGNEQFFGPGTRLTVL.

The J gene is TRBJ2-7, the V gene TRBV29-1; D gene uncertain. The V end was cut by 4 bases, the J end by 3 bases, with 10 bases between. The CDR3 contains 12 residues. CDR1 is SQVTM and CDR2 is ANQGSEA in the germline V gene. The CDR3 bases are TGCAGCGTTGTCGGGCGGCTCTACGAGCAGTACTTC. Translating it yields CSVVGRLYEQYF.

V gene TRBV4-1 combines with J gene TRBJ2-3; no definite D call. V was clipped by 0 bases and J by 1 base, with 8 bases between them. Germline CDR1 is MGHRA and CDR2 is YSYEKL. This CDR3 spans 15 amino acids. CDR3 region: CASSQDLPRTDTQYF. The CDR3 coding sequence is TGCGCCAGCAGCCAAGACTTGCCCCGCACAGATACGCAGTATTTT.

The chain carries TRBV6-1 and TRBJ2-7, with unresolved D. V lost 2 bases, J lost 2 bases, and 10 bases lay in between. There are 14 residues in the CDR3. Germline V gene data show CDR1 as MNHNS and CDR2 as SASEGT. CDR3 nucleotide sequence: TGTGCCAGCAGTGAACCGCCGCTTACCTACGAGCAGTACTTC. It is translated as CASSEPPLTYEQYF.

This rearrangement joins TRBV2 to TRBJ2-1; D perhaps matches TRBD1 (6 bases). The V and J ends lost 6 bases and 7 bases respectively, with 7 bases between them. The germline gives CDR1 SNHLY, CDR2 FYNNEI. CDR3 length: 11 residues. The CDR3 region has the DNA TGTGCCAGCAGGAGGGGGAATGAGCAGTTCTTC. Its translation: CASRRGNEQFF.

The V and J genes are TRBV6-1 and TRBJ2-3, with D uncertain. CDR1 and CDR2 (germline): MNHNS, SASEGT. The CDR3 totals 14 residues. Trimming removed 7 bases from V and 4 bases from J, with 15 bases in between. Written as DNA, the CDR3 is TGTGCCAGCAAGGCCTTCCAGAAGGCAGATACGCAGTATTTT. Its protein is CASKAFQKADTQYF.

The chain joins TRBV5-1 to TRBJ1-1; D may be TRBD1 (5 bases). This CDR3 is 15 amino acids long. Germline V gene lookup returns CDR1 SGHRS and CDR2 YFSETQ. Trimming cost V 2 bases and J 3 bases, with 14 bases left between them. The CDR3 DNA reads TGCGCCAGCAGCTTATCAGGGCGCCGGGACACTGAAGCTTTCTTT. It translates to CASSLSGRRDTEAFF.

This chain's CDR3 is CASSLVVAPDQPQHF. CDR3 nucleotides: TGTGCCAGCAGCTTGGTAGTGGCACCTGATCAGCCCCAGCATTTT. This rearrangement joins TRBV5-5 to TRBJ1-5; D gene ambiguous. The CDR3 has 15 residues. The V and J ends lost 0 bases and 5 bases respectively, with 12 bases between them. Per the germline V gene, CDR1 is SGHKS and CDR2 is YYEKEE (reference sequence).

The V and J genes are TRBV6-1 and TRBJ1-2; 9 bases fit TRBD1. The CDR3 totals 14 residues. V lost 5 bases and J lost 4; bases outside the gene matches: 5. CDR1 and CDR2 (germline): MNHNS, SASEGT. CDR3 in amino acids: CASSLDRGGYGYTF. The CDR3 nucleotides read TGTGCCAGCAGTTTGGACAGGGGAGGCTATGGCTACACCTTC.

V usage is TRBV6-1 and J usage is TRBJ2-7, with D possibly TRBD1 on 6 matching bases. V dropped 2 bases and J dropped 2 bases, with 13 bases sitting between them. CDR1 MNHNS and CDR2 SASEGT come from the germline V gene. CDR3 size: 15 residues. CDR3 sequence reads: CASSEIWDTAYEQYF. CDR3 coding DNA: TGTGCCAGCAGTGAAATTTGGGACACAGCCTACGAGCAGTACTTC.

In its sample, this clone was seen once. The rearrangement joins TRBV4-2 to TRBJ2-3, with TRBD2 identical over 7 bases. V lost 1 base to trimming and J lost 2 bases; unmatched junction nucleotides: 6. CDR1 LGHNA and CDR2 YNFKEQ come from the germline V gene. This CDR3 has 16 residues. The CDR3 region has the DNA TGTGCCAGCAGCCAAGGACGGCTAGCGGTCACAGATACGCAGTATTTT. Its protein product is CASSQGRLAVTDTQYF.

The chain combines TRBV28 with TRBJ2-7, with D possibly being TRBD2 (6 bases). The germline V gene encodes CDR1 MDHEN and CDR2 SYDVKM. This CDR3 contains 12 residues. V lost 6 bases and J 10 bases, leaving 16 bases between the germline ends. CDR3 nucleotide sequence: TGTGCCAGCAGCTGGGTTGGAGGGAAACAGTACTTC. Translating gives CASSWVGGKQYF.

V and J are TRBV14 and TRBJ1-2, with TRBD1 matching over 8 bases. Germline assignment: CDR1 SGHDN and CDR2 FVKESK. Trimming at V came to 3 bases and at J to 6 bases, leaving 6 bases not matched to a gene. This CDR3 spans 14 amino acids. This CDR3 reads CASSHWTGRNGYTF. CDR3 coding DNA: TGTGCCAGCAGCCACTGGACAGGGCGGAATGGCTACACCTTC.

This chain connects TRBV4-1 to TRBJ1-2; 9 bases agree with TRBD1. The CDR3 contains 15 residues. Trimming removed 3 bases from V and 8 bases from J; junction bases left unmatched: 10. Germline V gene lookup returns CDR1 MGHRA and CDR2 YSYEKL. CDR3 protein: CASSHRDRDDGGYTF. The CDR3 DNA sequence: TGCGCCAGCAGCCACAGGGACAGGGATGACGGGGGCTACACCTTC.

This clone came up once. J is TRBJ2-1 and V is TRBV10-3; TRBD1 matches at 7 bases. Unmatched junction bases numbered 8, after V lost 2 bases and J lost 4 bases. The CDR3 is 16 amino acids. CDR1 and CDR2 from the germline V gene are ENHRY and SYGVKD. DNA of the CDR3: TGTGCCATCAGTGAGGCCGGGACAGCACCTTACAATGAGCAGTTCTTC. Its protein product is CAISEAGTAPYNEQFF.

J is TRBJ1-6 and V is TRBV10-3; a weak D match, TRBD1 (6 bases). The V end lost 3 bases, the J end lost 9 bases, and 21 bases lay between the germline ends. This CDR3 contains 17 residues. The germline gives CDR1 ENHRY, CDR2 SYGVKD. The CDR3 bases are TGTGCCATCAGTGATCTGGGGCCCCTAACAGGGAGTTCACCCCTCCACTTT. It is translated as CAISDLGPLTGSSPLHF.

V and J are TRBV7-9 and TRBJ2-1, with D perhaps matching TRBD2 (6 bases). CDR3 length: 13 residues. The V gene lost 0 bases and the J gene lost 13 bases, with 13 bases spanning the gap. Germline assignment: CDR1 SEHNR and CDR2 FQNEAQ (reference sequence). CDR3 nucleotides: TGTGCCAGCAGCTTAGCTGGGGGGATGGGTCAGTTCTTC. Protein: CASSLAGGMGQFF.

The chain employs TRBV5-6 and TRBJ1-5, with D uncertain. CDR1 is SGHDT, CDR2 YYEEEE, per germline. Trimming took 1 base from V and 4 from J, leaving 9 bases between them. The CDR3 runs 14 residues. CDR3 loop: CASSLLAVNQPQHF. The DNA for the CDR3 is TGTGCCAGCAGCTTGTTGGCAGTTAATCAGCCCCAGCATTTT.

This clone was seen once. The chain employs TRBV2 and TRBJ2-5; D not certain. The germline V gene encodes CDR1 SNHLY and CDR2 FYNNEI. This CDR3 comprises 15 residues. V was trimmed by 7 bases and J by 0 bases, leaving 15 bases between them. CDR3 residues: CASTPVGSHQETQYF. For the CDR3, the DNA is TGTGCCAGCACCCCCGTCGGATCCCACCAAGAGACCCAGTACTTC. Looking up the rest from reference TRBV2 and TRBJ2-5 gives the full variable domain: EPEVTQTPSHQVTQMGQEVILRCVPISNHLYFYWYRQILGQKVEFLVSFYNNEISEKSEIFDDQFSVERPDGSNFTLKIRSTKLEDSAMYFCASTPVGSHQETQYFGPGTRLLVL.

The chain recombines TRBV19 with TRBJ2-3; D not resolved. CDR3 length: 14 residues. Germline V lookup: CDR1 LNHDA, CDR2 SQIVND (reference sequence). The V end was cut by 2 bases, the J end by 4 bases, with 10 bases between. The CDR3 reads CASSIIPSADTQYF. The CDR3, as DNA: TGTGCCAGTAGTATAATCCCCTCGGCAGATACGCAGTATTTT.

The rearrangement links TRBV6-6 to TRBJ1-2; D not certain. Germline V gives CDR1 MNHNY, CDR2 SVGAGI (reference sequence). V lost 5 bases and J lost 2, with 9 bases in between. The CDR3 contains 13 residues. Here the CDR3 DNA reads TGTGCCAGCAGTACTGGGCCGAACTATGGCTACACCTTC. It encodes CASSTGPNYGYTF.

The chain combines TRBV27 with TRBJ2-1; no clear D. Trimming removed 8 bases at V and 2 bases at J, with 22 bases between. Germline assignment: CDR1 MNHEY and CDR2 SMNVEV (reference sequence). CDR3 length: 17 residues. As DNA, the CDR3 is TGTGCCAGCCTCCCAAGGGTGGGCGCCTATACCTACAATGAGCAGTTCTTC. Protein: CASLPRVGAYTYNEQFF.